A selection of T cell receptor beta chains follows, all from one sample in a study of blood T cells in healthy people across ages. Via MiXCR, TCRdb re-called the 5' RACE reads, giving one row per CDR3 protein. The data show hundreds of thousands of distinct CDR3 sequences, under 40% seen once. Sequencing was done on a sample of blood. The receptor source for this set is a young man in good health. CDR3s include the opening cysteine and the closing phenylalanine or tryptophan. The order of the fields is clone size, J gene, D gene, V gene, CDR3 protein, CDR3 DNA. A D gene is named only where the DNA matches it firmly. Not every row has a clone size; where given, it reads once, few, many or a size class.

size: NA
J: TRBJ2-5
D: TRBD2
V: TRBV3-1
CDR3: CASSQAAGGNEQYF
DNA: TGTGCCAGCAGCCAAGCGGCGGGGGGCAATGAGCAGTACTTC

size: NA
J: TRBJ1-2
D: NA
V: TRBV15
CDR3: CATSSPSGAAYTF
DNA: TGTGCCACCAGCAGCCCATCGGGAGCGGCCTACACCTTC

size: few
J: TRBJ2-5
D: TRBD1
V: TRBV3-1
CDR3: CASSRDLAQGATQYF
DNA: TGTGCCAGCAGCCGGGACTTGGCCCAGGGGGCGACCCAGTACTTC

size: NA
J: TRBJ2-3
D: NA
V: TRBV7-2
CDR3: CASSLAGGTADTQYF
DNA: TGTGCCAGCAGCTTAGCGGGGGGTACAGCAGATACGCAGTATTTT

size: few
J: TRBJ2-7
D: NA
V: TRBV21-1
CDR3: CASSKGSHRENIGGPYEQYF
DNA: TGTGCCAGCAGCAAAGGGAGTCACAGGGAAAACATCGGGGGGCCCTACGAGCAGTACTTC

size: many
J: TRBJ1-5
D: NA
V: TRBV12-3/TRBV12-4
CDR3: CASRYSNQPQHF
DNA: TGTGCCAGCAGATACAGCAATCAGCCCCAGCATTTT

size: few
J: TRBJ1-1
D: NA
V: TRBV18
CDR3: CASSPTIGTEAFF
DNA: TGTGCCAGCTCGCCAACCATCGGGACGGAAGCTTTCTTT

size: NA
J: TRBJ1-6
D: NA
V: TRBV30
CDR3: CAWDRNSPLHF
DNA: TGTGCCTGGGACAGGAATTCACCCCTCCACTTT

size: NA
J: TRBJ2-7
D: NA
V: TRBV3-1
CDR3: CASTPGQLLSYEQYF
DNA: TGTGCCAGCACCCCCGGACAGTTACTTTCCTACGAGCAGTACTTC

size: few
J: TRBJ1-3
D: TRBD1
V: TRBV10-3
CDR3: CATFTGVAGNTIYF
DNA: TGTGCCACGTTTACAGGGGTGGCTGGAAACACCATATATTTT

size: NA
J: TRBJ1-2
D: NA
V: TRBV27
CDR3: CASSLYNRGGYGYTF
DNA: TGTGCCAGCAGTTTATACAACAGAGGAGGCTATGGCTACACCTTC

size: NA
J: TRBJ1-6
D: TRBD1
V: TRBV12-3/TRBV12-4
CDR3: CASSSGTGESPLHF
DNA: TGTGCCAGCAGTTCAGGAACAGGGGAGTCACCCCTCCACTTT

size: many
J: TRBJ2-7
D: NA
V: TRBV20-1
CDR3: CSADSTEAYEQYF
DNA: TGCAGTGCTGACTCGACAGAAGCCTACGAGCAGTACTTC

size: NA
J: TRBJ2-3
D: TRBD1
V: TRBV12-3/TRBV12-4
CDR3: CASSLDSSSRTGGTDTQYF
DNA: TGTGCCAGCAGTTTAGATTCCAGCTCCAGGACAGGGGGGACAGATACGCAGTATTTT

size: many
J: TRBJ2-3
D: NA
V: TRBV29-1
CDR3: CSVEHRTDTQYF
DNA: TGCAGCGTTGAACACCGCACAGATACGCAGTATTTT

size: NA
J: TRBJ2-7
D: TRBD1
V: TRBV29-1
CDR3: CSVALFQTGVTTYEQYF
DNA: TGCAGCGTTGCCCTATTTCAGACAGGGGTGACGACCTACGAGCAGTACTTC

size: NA
J: TRBJ2-6
D: NA
V: TRBV19
CDR3: CASSRHQREVGANVLTF
DNA: TGTGCCAGTAGTAGACACCAAAGAGAAGTTGGGGCCAACGTCCTGACTTTC